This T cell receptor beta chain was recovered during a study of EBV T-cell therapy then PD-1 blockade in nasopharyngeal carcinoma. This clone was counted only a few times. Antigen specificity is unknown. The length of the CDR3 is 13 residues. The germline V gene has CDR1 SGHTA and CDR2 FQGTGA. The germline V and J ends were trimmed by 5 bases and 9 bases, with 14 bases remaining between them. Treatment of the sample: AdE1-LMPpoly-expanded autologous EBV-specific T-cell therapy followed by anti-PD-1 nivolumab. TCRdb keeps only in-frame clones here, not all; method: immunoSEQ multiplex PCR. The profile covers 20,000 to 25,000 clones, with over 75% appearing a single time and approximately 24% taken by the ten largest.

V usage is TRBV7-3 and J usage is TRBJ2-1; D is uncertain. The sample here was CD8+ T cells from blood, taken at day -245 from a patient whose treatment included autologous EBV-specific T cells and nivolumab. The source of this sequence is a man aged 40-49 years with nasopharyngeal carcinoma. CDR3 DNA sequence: TGTGCCAGCAGCCCCGCGGCGCAAGGTGAGCAGTTCTTC. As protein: CASSPAAQGEQFF.